This T cell receptor (beta chain) is from a study of T cell repertoires in cytomegalovirus infection (dated by TCRdb to about 2019). Background for the entire study: The peptide stimulations were aimed at well-studied HLA-B-restricted epitopes as well as recently identified HLA-C-restricted CMV epitopes, whose presentation resists viral immunomodulation. Donor HLA type was relevant to the analysis, as public TCR beta signatures indicated carriage of CMV infection together with the matching HLA type.

The CDR3 runs 14 amino acids, cysteine and phenylalanine included. Of the read, only the CDR3 DNA is kept; its 42 bases are in frame from base 1. The trim is 3 bases for V and 7 bases for J, with a gap of 12 bases between the germline ends. For CDR1 and CDR2, the germline V gene lists SGHTA and FQGNSA. Comments on this clonotype: What antigen it recognizes has not been identified. No base quality values were provided; no much bigger clone lies one nucleotide off.

The treatment or condition label of this sample denotes: in vitro stimulation with specific CMV peptide epitopes to enrich CMV-specific T cells. The sample was run on an Illumina HiSeq 1500. In TCRdb, the public reads were trimmed at Q25 with fastp and aligned with MiXCR, with productive beta chains retained. CDR3 protein sequences are deduplicated, and each keeps its most common genes and DNA. Present in this sample are 450,000 to 650,000 distinct CDR3 sequences, roughly 42% of which were seen just once. About half of the sample goes to the ten largest clones. Overall results and qualifications from the work: The ex vivo response was dominated by HLA-C-restricted CMV-specific TCR beta clonotypes, and the single most frequent clonotype in two of eight donors was supplied by these HLA-C-restricted clonotypes. In both this cohort and an independent cohort of some 370 donors, the cumulative frequency of public TCR beta family members distinguished carriers of CMV infection plus the relevant HLA type.

Here the sequenced sample was cultured PBMCs, taken from culture after CMV antigen stimulation. This TCR was recovered from a human donor in good health (CMV status not recorded). Some clones in this sample may be carry-over from other donors' samples. Recombination joined TRBV7-2 with TRBJ2-2, with TRBD2 as a weak D call on 5 bases. CDR3 reads: CASSFDPGIGELFF. The DNA reads as follows: TGTGCCAGCAGCTTTGACCCGGGGATCGGGGAGCTGTTTTTT.